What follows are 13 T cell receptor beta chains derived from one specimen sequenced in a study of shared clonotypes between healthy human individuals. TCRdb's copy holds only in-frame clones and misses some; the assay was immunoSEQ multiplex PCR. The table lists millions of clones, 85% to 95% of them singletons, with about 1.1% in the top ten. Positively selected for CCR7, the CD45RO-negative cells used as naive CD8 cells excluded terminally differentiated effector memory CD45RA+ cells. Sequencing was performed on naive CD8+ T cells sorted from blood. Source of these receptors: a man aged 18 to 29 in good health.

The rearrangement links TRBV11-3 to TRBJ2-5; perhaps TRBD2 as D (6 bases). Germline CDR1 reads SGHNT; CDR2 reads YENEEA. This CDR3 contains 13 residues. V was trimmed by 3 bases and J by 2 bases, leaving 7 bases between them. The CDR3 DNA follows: TGTGCCAGCAGCTTTGGGGGGCAAGAGACCCAGTACTTC. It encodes CASSFGGQETQYF.

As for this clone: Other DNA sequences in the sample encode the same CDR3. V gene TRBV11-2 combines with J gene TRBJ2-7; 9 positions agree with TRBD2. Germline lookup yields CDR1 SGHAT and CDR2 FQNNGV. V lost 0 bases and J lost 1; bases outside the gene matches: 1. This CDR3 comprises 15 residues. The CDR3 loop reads CASSLETSGSYEQYF. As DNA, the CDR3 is TGTGCCAGCAGCTTAGAGACTAGCGGTTCCTACGAGCAGTACTTC.

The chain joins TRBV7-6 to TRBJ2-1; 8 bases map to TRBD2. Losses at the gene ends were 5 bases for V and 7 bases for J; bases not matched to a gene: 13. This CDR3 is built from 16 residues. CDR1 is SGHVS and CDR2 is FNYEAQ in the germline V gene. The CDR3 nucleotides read TGTGCCAGCAGCCAAGGCCCCGGGCGGGAGGCGAATGAGCAGTTCTTC. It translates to CASSQGPGREANEQFF.

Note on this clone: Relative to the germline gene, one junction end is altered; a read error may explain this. The CDR3 sequence is CASRSRDSFNEQFF. The CDR3 DNA follows: TGTGCCAGCAGGTCTCGGGACTCCTTCAATGAGCAGTTCTTC. J is TRBJ2-1 and V is TRBV2, with D possibly matching TRBD2 (6 bases). The CDR3 spans 14 residues. Germline CDR1 and CDR2: SNHLY and FYNNEI.

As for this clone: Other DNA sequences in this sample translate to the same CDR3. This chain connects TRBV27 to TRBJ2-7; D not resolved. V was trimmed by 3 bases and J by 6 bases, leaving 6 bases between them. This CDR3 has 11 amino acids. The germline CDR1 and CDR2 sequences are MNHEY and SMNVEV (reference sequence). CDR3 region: CASSFGLEQYF. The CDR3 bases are TGTGCCAGCAGTTTCGGTCTCGAGCAGTACTTC.

The CDR3 region has the DNA TGTGCCAGCAGCCTTATAGGAAGGCCCCAGCATTTT. Its protein is CASSLIGRPQHF. The gene calls are TRBV28 and TRBJ1-5; no clear D gene. CDR3 length: 12 residues. Trimming pared 6 bases from V and 9 bases from J, leaving 12 bases between. Germline V gene data show CDR1 as MDHEN and CDR2 as SYDVKM.

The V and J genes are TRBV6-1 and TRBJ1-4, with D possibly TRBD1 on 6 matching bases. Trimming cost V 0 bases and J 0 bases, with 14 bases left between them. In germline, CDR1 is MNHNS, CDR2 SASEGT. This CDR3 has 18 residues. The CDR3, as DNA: TGTGCCAGCAGTGAAGCGCTTCGGGGGCCCGCAACTAATGAAAAACTGTTTTTT. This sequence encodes CASSEALRGPATNEKLFF.

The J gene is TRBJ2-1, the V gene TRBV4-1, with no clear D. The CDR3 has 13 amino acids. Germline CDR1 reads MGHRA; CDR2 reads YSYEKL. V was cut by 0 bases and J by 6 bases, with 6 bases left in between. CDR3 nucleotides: TGCGCCAGCAGCCAAGAACTCCTCAATGAGCAGTTCTTC. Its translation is CASSQELLNEQFF.

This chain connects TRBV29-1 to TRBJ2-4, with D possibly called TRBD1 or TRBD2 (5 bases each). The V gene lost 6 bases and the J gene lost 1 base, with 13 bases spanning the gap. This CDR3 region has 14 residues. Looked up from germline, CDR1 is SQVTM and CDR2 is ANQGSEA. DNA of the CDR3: TGCAGCGTGGAACAAGGGGAGGCCAAAAACATTCAGTACTTC. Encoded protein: CSVEQGEAKNIQYF.

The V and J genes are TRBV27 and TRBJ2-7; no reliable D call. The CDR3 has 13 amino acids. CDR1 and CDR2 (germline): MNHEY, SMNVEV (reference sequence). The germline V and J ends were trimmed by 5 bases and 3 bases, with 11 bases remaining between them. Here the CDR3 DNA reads TGTGCCAGCAGTGCACCAGGAGACTACGAGCAGTACTTC. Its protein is CASSAPGDYEQYF.

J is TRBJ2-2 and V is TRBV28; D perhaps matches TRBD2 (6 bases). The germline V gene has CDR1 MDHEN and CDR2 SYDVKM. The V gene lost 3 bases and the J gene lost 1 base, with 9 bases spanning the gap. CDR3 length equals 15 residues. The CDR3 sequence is CASSFGTLNTGELFF. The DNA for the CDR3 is TGTGCCAGCAGTTTCGGGACTCTGAACACCGGGGAGCTGTTTTTT.

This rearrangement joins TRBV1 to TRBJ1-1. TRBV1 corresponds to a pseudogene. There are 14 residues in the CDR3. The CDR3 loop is CTSSLGLLGTEAFF. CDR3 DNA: TGCACCAGCAGCCTAGGACTCCTCGGGACTGAAGCTTTCTTT.

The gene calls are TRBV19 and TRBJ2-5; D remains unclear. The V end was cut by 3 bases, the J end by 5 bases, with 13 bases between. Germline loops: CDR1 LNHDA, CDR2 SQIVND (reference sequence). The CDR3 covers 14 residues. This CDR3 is CASSIFITAETQYF. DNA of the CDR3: TGTGCCAGTAGTATTTTTATAACGGCGGAGACCCAGTACTTC.